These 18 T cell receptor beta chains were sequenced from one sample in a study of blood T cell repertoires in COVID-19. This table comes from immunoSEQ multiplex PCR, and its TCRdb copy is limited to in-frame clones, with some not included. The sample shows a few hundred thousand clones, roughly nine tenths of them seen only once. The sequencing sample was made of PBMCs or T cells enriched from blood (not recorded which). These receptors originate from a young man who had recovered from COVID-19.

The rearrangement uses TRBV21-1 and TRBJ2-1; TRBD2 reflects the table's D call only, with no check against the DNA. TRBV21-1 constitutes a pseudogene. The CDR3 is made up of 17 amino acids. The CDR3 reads CASSKGATGSSYNEQFF. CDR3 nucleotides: TGTGCCAGCAGCAAGGGCGCGACGGGGTCCTCCTACAATGAGCAGTTCTTC.

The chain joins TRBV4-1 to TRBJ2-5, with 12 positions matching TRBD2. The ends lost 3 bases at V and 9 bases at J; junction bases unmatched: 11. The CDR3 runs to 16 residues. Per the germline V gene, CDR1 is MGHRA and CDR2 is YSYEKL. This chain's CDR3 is CASSQGGLAGPGAQYF. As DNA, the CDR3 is TGCGCCAGCAGCCAGGGGGGACTAGCGGGCCCCGGGGCCCAGTACTTC.

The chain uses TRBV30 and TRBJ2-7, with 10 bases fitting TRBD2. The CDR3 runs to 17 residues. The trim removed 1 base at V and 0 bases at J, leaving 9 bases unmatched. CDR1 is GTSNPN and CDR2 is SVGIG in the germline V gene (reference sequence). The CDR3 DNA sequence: TGTGCCTGGAGTGGGGGGCAGTGGACTAGCGGCTCCTACGAGCAGTACTTC. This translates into CAWSGGQWTSGSYEQYF.

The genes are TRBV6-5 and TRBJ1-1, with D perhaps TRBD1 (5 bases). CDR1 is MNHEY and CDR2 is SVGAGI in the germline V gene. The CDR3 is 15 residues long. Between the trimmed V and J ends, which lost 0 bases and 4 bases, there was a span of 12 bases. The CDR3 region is CASSYSYMGGTEAFF. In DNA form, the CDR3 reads TGTGCCAGCAGTTACTCATATATGGGGGGCACTGAAGCTTTCTTT.

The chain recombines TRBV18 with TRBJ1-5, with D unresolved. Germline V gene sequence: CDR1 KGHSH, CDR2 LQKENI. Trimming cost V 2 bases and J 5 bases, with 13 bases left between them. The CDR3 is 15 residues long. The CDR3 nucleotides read TGTGCCAGCTCACCAAGAGAGGGCGAGGATCAGCCCCAGCATTTT. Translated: CASSPREGEDQPQHF. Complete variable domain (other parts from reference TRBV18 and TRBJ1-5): NAGVMQNPRHLVRRRGQEARLRCSPMKGHSHVYWYRQLPEEGLKFMVYLQKENIIDESGMPKERFSAEFPKEGPSILRIQQVVRGDSAAYFCASSPREGEDQPQHFGDGTRLSIL.

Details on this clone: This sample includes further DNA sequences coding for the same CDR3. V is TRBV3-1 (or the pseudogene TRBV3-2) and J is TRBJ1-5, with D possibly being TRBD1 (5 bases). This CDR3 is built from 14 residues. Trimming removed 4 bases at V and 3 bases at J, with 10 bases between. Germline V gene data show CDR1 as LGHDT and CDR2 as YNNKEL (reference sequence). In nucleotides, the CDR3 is TGTGCCAGCAGCCCAGCAGGGAACAATCAGCCCCAGCATTTT. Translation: CASSPAGNNQPQHF.

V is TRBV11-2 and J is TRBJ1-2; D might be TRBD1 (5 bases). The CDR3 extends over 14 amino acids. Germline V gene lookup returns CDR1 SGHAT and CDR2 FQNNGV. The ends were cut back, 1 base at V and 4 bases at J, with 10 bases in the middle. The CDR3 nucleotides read TGTGCCAGCAGCTTAGGCAGGGATGGCTATGGCTACACCTTC. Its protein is CASSLGRDGYGYTF.

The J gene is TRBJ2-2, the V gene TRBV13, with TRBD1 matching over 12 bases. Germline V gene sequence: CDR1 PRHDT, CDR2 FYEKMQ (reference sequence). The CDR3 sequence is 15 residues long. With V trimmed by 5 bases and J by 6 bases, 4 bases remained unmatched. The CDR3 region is CASSPGTGGAGELFF. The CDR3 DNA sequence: TGTGCCAGCAGCCCCGGGACAGGGGGCGCCGGGGAGCTGTTTTTT.

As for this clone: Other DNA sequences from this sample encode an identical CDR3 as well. The CDR3 nucleotides are TGCGCCAGCAGTGAACAGGGGACAGATACGCAGTATTTT. Its translation is CASSEQGTDTQYF. This chain joins TRBV10-1 and TRBJ2-3, with 7 bases lining up with TRBD1. Germline CDR1 reads WNHNN; CDR2 reads SYGVQD (reference sequence). Losses at the gene ends were 3 bases for V and 3 bases for J; bases not matched to a gene: 0. The CDR3 has 13 residues.

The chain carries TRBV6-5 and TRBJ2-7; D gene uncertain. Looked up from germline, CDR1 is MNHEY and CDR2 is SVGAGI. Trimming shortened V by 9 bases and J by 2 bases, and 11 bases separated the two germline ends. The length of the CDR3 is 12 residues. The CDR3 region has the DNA TGTGCCAGAAGACATCCGCCCTACGAGCAGTACTTC. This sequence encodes CARRHPPYEQYF.

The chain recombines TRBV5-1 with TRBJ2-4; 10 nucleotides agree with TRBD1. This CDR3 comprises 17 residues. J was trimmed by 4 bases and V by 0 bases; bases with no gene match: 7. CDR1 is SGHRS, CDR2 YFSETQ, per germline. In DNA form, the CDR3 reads TGCGCCAGCAGCTTGGCGTTCGGGGGACAGGGGAAAAACATTCAGTACTTC. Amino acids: CASSLAFGGQGKNIQYF.

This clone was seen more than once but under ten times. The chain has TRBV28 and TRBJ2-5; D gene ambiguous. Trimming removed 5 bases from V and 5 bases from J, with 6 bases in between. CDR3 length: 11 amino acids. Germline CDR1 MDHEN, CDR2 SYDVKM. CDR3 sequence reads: CASSLSETQYF. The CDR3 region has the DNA TGTGCCAGCAGTCTTTCGGAGACCCAGTACTTC.

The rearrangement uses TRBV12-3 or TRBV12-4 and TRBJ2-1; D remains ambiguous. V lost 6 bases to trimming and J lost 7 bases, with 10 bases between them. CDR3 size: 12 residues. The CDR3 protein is CASRVSINEQFF. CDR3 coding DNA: TGTGCCAGCAGGGTTAGTATTAATGAGCAGTTCTTC.

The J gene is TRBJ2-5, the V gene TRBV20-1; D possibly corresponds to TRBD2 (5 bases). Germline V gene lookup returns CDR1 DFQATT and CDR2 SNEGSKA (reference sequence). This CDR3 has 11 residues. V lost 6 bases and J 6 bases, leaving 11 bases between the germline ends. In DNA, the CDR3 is TGCAGTGCCGGTCCGGGGAAGACCCAGTACTTC. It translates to CSAGPGKTQYF.

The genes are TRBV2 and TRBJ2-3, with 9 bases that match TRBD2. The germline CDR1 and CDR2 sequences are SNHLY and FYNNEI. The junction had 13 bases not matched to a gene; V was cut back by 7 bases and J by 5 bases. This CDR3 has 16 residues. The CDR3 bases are TGTGCCAGCAATTCTAGGTCTAGCGGGATTGGAGATACGCAGTATTTT. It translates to CASNSRSSGIGDTQYF.

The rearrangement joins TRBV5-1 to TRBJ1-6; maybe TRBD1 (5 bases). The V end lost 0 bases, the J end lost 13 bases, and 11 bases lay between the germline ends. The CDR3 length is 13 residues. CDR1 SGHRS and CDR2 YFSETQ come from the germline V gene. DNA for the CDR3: TGCGCCAGCAGCTTGGGTCAGGGTCCCCCCCTCCACTTT. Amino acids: CASSLGQGPPLHF.

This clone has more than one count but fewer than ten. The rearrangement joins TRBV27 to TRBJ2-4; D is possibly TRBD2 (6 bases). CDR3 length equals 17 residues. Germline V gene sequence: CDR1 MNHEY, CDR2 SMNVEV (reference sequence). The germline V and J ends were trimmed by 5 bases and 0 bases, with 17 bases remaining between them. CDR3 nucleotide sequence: TGTGCCAGCAGTCCCGGAGGGATTCCTATAGCCAAAAACATTCAGTACTTC. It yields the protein CASSPGGIPIAKNIQYF.

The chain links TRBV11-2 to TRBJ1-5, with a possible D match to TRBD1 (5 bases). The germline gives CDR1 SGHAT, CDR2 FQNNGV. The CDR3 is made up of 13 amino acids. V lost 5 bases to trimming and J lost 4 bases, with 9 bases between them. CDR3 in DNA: TGTGCCAGCAGCCAGGACAAAAATCAGCCCCAGCATTTT. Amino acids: CASSQDKNQPQHF. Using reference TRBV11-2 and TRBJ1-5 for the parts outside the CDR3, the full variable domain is EAGVAQSPRYKIIEKRQSVAFWCNPISGHATLYWYQQILGQGPKLLIQFQNNGVVDDSQLPKDRFSAERLKGVDSTLKIQPAKLEDSAVYLCASSQDKNQPQHFGDGTRLSIL.